This T cell receptor (beta chain) derives from a study of yellow fever vaccine responses in identical twins. Notes on the study in general: Reportedly, the T cell response mounted by twins to vaccine seemed partly convergent, partly personalized.

In regard to this clonotype: The antigen remains undetermined.

TCRdb re-derived calls from the RT-PCR reads in MiXCR, one entry per CDR3 protein. Of 20,000 to 25,000 distinct CDR3 sequences listed, under 80% are singletons. Germline assignment: CDR1 SGHAT and CDR2 FQDESV (reference sequence). Deletions cut 4 bases from V and 2 bases from J, with 14 bases between. This CDR3 has 16 residues. V is TRBV11-1 and J is TRBJ2-2; D gene unclear. Sequencing was performed on T cells from blood (PBMCs), unsorted or a sorted subset (not recorded which), taken before or after yellow fever vaccination (not recorded which). The sequence came from a woman under 30 who received the yellow fever vaccine. The CDR3, as DNA: TGTGCCAGCAGCTCCGGAGATCCAAAAAACACCGGGGAGCTGTTTTTT. Amino acids: CASSSGDPKNTGELFF.